The 29 T cell receptor beta chains reported below all come from one sample, sequenced in a study of blood T cells in healthy people across ages. Combining a sample-barcoded 5' primer with a J-beta primer mix, a second PCR ran for 7 to 11 cycles. MiXCR was run by TCRdb on the 5' RACE reads, yielding one entry per CDR3 protein. The sample lists about 970,000 distinct CDR3 sequences, just over 50% occurring once. The source material was blood. The receptors were gathered from a woman aged 55-69 years in good health.

V gene TRBV30 combines with J gene TRBJ2-7, with TRBD2 identical over 7 bases. The CDR3 covers 13 residues. The germline V gene has CDR1 GTSNPN and CDR2 SVGIG (reference sequence). V was pared by 5 bases and J by 7 bases, with 11 bases of the junction left unmatched. The CDR3 loop reads CAWHAGTILEQYF. The CDR3 coding sequence is TGTGCCTGGCACGCCGGGACTATTCTGGAGCAGTACTTC.

V and J are TRBV2 and TRBJ2-7; tentative D call: TRBD1 (5 bases). This CDR3 region has 14 residues. Per germline, CDR1 SNHLY and CDR2 FYNNEI. Trimming took 5 bases from V and 3 from J, leaving 14 bases between them. The DNA of the CDR3 is TGTGCCAGCAGTCCCCAAGCAGGGAACTACGAGCAGTACTTC. It specifies CASSPQAGNYEQYF.

The V gene is TRBV7-2, the J gene TRBJ2-7; 7 bases align to TRBD1. The trim removed 3 bases at V and 0 bases at J, leaving 11 bases unmatched. Per the germline V gene, CDR1 is SGHTA and CDR2 is FQGNSA. This CDR3 has 17 residues. As DNA, the CDR3 is TGTGCCAGCAGCTTCCCGGCAACCGGGACAGTCTCCTACGAGCAGTACTTC. The encoded protein is CASSFPATGTVSYEQYF.

This clonotype was counted once. The chain links TRBV3-1 to TRBJ2-2; 7 nucleotides align to TRBD1. CDR3 size: 17 residues. The germline V gene has CDR1 LGHDT and CDR2 YNNKEL (reference sequence). V lost 6 bases to trimming and J lost 5 bases; unmatched junction nucleotides: 15. The CDR3 protein is CASSPFPGQQFTGELFF. The CDR3 DNA reads TGTGCCAGCAGTCCTTTTCCGGGACAGCAATTTACCGGGGAGCTGTTTTTT.

The chain links TRBV12-3 or TRBV12-4 to TRBJ1-5; TRBD1 might be the D (5 bases). The V and J ends lost 5 bases and 7 bases respectively, with 24 bases between them. There are 17 residues in the CDR3. CDR3: CASSPSPILGTGQPQHF. CDR3 coding DNA: TGTGCCAGCAGTCCCTCCCCCATATTGGGGACGGGGCAGCCCCAGCATTTT.

The J gene is TRBJ2-4, the V gene TRBV10-3; 8 nucleotides align to TRBD1. This CDR3 has 14 amino acids. Germline loops: CDR1 ENHRY, CDR2 SYGVKD. V shed 1 base, J shed 13 bases, and the junction held 9 bases outside the gene matches. CDR3 coding DNA: TGTGCCATCAGTGAGTACGAGACAGGGGCGCGGCAGTACTTC. It is translated as CAISEYETGARQYF.

This chain uses TRBV7-3 with TRBJ2-3; a possible D gene is TRBD2 (7 bases). Germline values: CDR1 SGHTA, CDR2 FQGTGA. Between the trimmed V and J ends, which lost 5 bases and 0 bases, there was a span of 21 bases. The CDR3 sequence is 18 residues long. The CDR3 is CASSPLGRGGVSTDTQYF. The CDR3 nucleotides read TGTGCCAGCAGCCCACTAGGGAGAGGGGGGGTCAGCACAGATACGCAGTATTTT. The whole variable domain, remainder taken from reference TRBV7-3 and TRBJ2-3, is GAGVSQTPSNKVTEKGKYVELRCDPISGHTALYWYRQSLGQGPEFLIYFQGTGAADDSGLPNDRFFAVRPEGSVSTLKIQRTERGDSAVYLCASSPLGRGGVSTDTQYFGPGTRLTVL.

The chain employs TRBV27 and TRBJ1-2, with 7 bases that match TRBD1. Germline V gives CDR1 MNHEY, CDR2 SMNVEV (reference sequence). This CDR3 has 14 amino acids. V shed 6 bases, J shed 5 bases, and the junction held 9 bases outside the gene matches. The CDR3 DNA reads as TGTGCCAGCAGAATCGGACAGGCGCCATATGGCTACACCTTC. Translation: CASRIGQAPYGYTF.

The rearrangement uses TRBV6-5 and TRBJ2-4, with unresolved D. CDR3 size: 11 residues. Germline V gene sequence: CDR1 MNHEY, CDR2 SVGAGI. V lost 5 bases to trimming and J lost 13 bases, with 12 bases between them. The CDR3 spells CASSLDGSQYF. Written as DNA, the CDR3 is TGTGCCAGCAGTCTTGATGGATCCCAGTACTTC.

This chain uses TRBV29-1 with TRBJ1-2; perhaps TRBD1 as D (5 bases). Trimming removed 6 bases from V and 5 bases from J, with 10 bases in between. The CDR3 length is 11 residues. The germline CDR1 and CDR2 sequences are SQVTM and ANQGSEA. The CDR3 sequence: CSVRGLYGYTF. As DNA, the CDR3 is TGCAGCGTGCGGGGCCTATATGGCTACACCTTC.

The chain employs TRBV7-2 and TRBJ2-7, with 9 bases aligning to TRBD2. There are 16 residues in the CDR3. In germline, CDR1 is SGHTA, CDR2 FQGNSA. The J segment lost 4 bases and the V segment lost 1 base, leaving 8 bases of the junction unmatched. The CDR3 loop is CASSLEAGGIIYEQYF. Written as DNA, the CDR3 is TGTGCCAGCAGCTTAGAGGCGGGAGGGATCATTTACGAGCAGTACTTC.

This clonotype was seen only once. The chain uses TRBV12-3 or TRBV12-4 and TRBJ2-3; TRBD1 or TRBD2 may be the D gene (5 bases each). The V end lost 4 bases, the J end lost 6 bases, and 5 bases lay between the germline ends. The CDR3 spans 11 residues. In DNA form, the CDR3 reads TGTGCCAGCAGTTGGGACGATACGCAGTATTTT. Its protein product is CASSWDDTQYF.

The V call is TRBV14, the J call TRBJ1-6; perhaps TRBD1 as D (5 bases). V lost 1 base to trimming and J lost 1 base, with 14 bases between them. The germline V gene has CDR1 SGHDN and CDR2 FVKESK. This CDR3 contains 18 residues. In DNA form, the CDR3 reads TGTGCCAGCAGCCAAGGTGGGGGAGCGGAGTCCTATAATTCACCCCTCCACTTT. Amino acids: CASSQGGGAESYNSPLHF.

This clonotype was detected only a few times. The chain recombines TRBV7-2 with TRBJ2-7, with D possibly TRBD2 on 6 matching bases. The CDR3 covers 14 residues. V lost 3 bases to trimming and J lost 2 bases, with 11 bases between them. Germline CDR1 is SGHTA and CDR2 is FQGNSA. The CDR3 sequence is CASSLGTLTYEQYF. The CDR3, as DNA: TGTGCCAGCAGCTTGGGGACTCTCACCTACGAGCAGTACTTC. The variable domain in full, with the rest retrieved from reference TRBV7-2 and TRBJ2-7, is GAGVSQSPSNKVTEKGKDVELRCDPISGHTALYWYRQSLGQGLEFLIYFQGNSAPDKSGLPSDRFSAERTGGSVSTLTIQRTQQEDSAVYLCASSLGTLTYEQYFGPGTRLTVT.

This chain uses TRBV20-1 with TRBJ2-1, with 7 positions matching TRBD2. After removal of 5 bases from V and 5 bases from J, the junction contained 12 bases not matched to a gene. CDR3 length: 15 amino acids. CDR1 DFQATT and CDR2 SNEGSKA come from the germline V gene (reference sequence). As DNA, the CDR3 is TGCAGTGCTGGAAAGGGTACTAGCGCAAACAATGAGCAGTTCTTC. Protein: CSAGKGTSANNEQFF.

This clonotype has a handful of counts. The V call is TRBV20-1, the J call TRBJ2-7; 8 bases match TRBD2. The CDR3 totals 14 residues. V shed 5 bases, J shed 0 bases, and the junction held 6 bases outside the gene matches. Germline V gene data show CDR1 as DFQATT and CDR2 as SNEGSKA (reference sequence). In nucleotides, the CDR3 is TGCAGTGCTGCCCGCGGGGGGAGCTCCTACGAGCAGTACTTC. Translation: CSAARGGSSYEQYF.

This clonotype has a handful of counts. The chain carries TRBV6-2 or TRBV6-3 and TRBJ2-1, with TRBD2 as a possible D gene (6 bases). Trimming pared 5 bases from V and 15 bases from J, leaving 17 bases between. Germline-derived CDR1 and CDR2 are MNHEY and SVGEGT. The CDR3 is 12 residues long. CDR3 DNA sequence: TGTGCCAGCAGTAACCCGCCGGGAGTTCTGTTCTTC. Protein product: CASSNPPGVLFF.

This clonotype was observed once. This chain joins TRBV12-3 or TRBV12-4 and TRBJ2-2; 11 bases match TRBD2. The CDR3 spans 16 residues. The junction had 7 bases not matched to a gene; V was cut back by 7 bases and J by 3 bases. CDR3 sequence: CASKTGTSGYTGELFF. The DNA of the CDR3 is TGTGCCAGCAAGACCGGGACTAGCGGATACACCGGGGAGCTGTTTTTT.

Concerning this clonotype: One end of the junction does not line up with germline, which may come from a read error. The chain couples TRBV7-9 to TRBJ1-6; 7 bases fit TRBD1. The CDR3 has 13 amino acids. The germline CDR1 and CDR2 sequences are SEHNR and FQNEAQ (reference sequence). CDR3 sequence (DNA): TGTGCCTGCAGTCTAACAGGGGATTCACCCCTCCACTTT. This translates into CACSLTGDSPLHF.

V usage is TRBV2 and J usage is TRBJ2-3; TRBD2 aligns across 9 bases. CDR3 size: 12 residues. Germline loops: CDR1 SNHLY, CDR2 FYNNEI. The junction had 1 base not matched to a gene; V was cut back by 8 bases and J by 4 bases. CDR3 region: CASQREADTQYF. The CDR3 region has the DNA TGTGCCAGCCAGCGGGAGGCAGATACGCAGTATTTT.

This clonotype occurred once. This chain uses TRBV28 with TRBJ2-3; 8 positions match TRBD1. Trimming took 8 bases from V and 4 from J; bases not matched to a gene: 11. The germline V gene has CDR1 MDHEN and CDR2 SYDVKM. The CDR3 is 15 amino acids. The CDR3 DNA reads TGTGCCAGCCGCCGGGGTGGACAGGGATCAGATACGCAGTATTTT. The encoded protein is CASRRGGQGSDTQYF.

This clonotype occurred many times. V gene TRBV7-9 combines with J gene TRBJ2-4; D unclear. The CDR3 contains 15 residues. Trimming pared 7 bases from V and 2 bases from J, leaving 15 bases between. Germline-derived CDR1 and CDR2 are SEHNR and FQNEAQ (reference sequence). The CDR3 loop reads CASTVSRLTKNIQYF. The CDR3 bases are TGTGCCAGCACGGTTTCGAGATTGACCAAAAACATTCAGTACTTC. Filled out from reference TRBV7-9 and TRBJ2-4, the complete variable domain reads DTGVSQNPRHKITKRGQNVTFRCDPISEHNRLYWYRQTLGQGPEFLTYFQNEAQLEKSRLLSDRFSAERPKGSFSTLEIQRTEQGDSAMYLCASTVSRLTKNIQYFGAGTRLSVL.

The chain combines TRBV6-1 with TRBJ1-1; 9 bases fit TRBD1. Trimming took 6 bases from V and 11 from J; bases not matched to a gene: 13. There are 14 residues in the CDR3. The germline gives CDR1 MNHNS, CDR2 SASEGT. CDR3 nucleotide sequence: TGTGCCAGCAGCCCCTCCCCCCCGGGACAGGGTGCTTTCTTT. Amino acids: CASSPSPPGQGAFF.

The rearrangement links TRBV12-3 or TRBV12-4 to TRBJ2-4; D is possibly TRBD2 (5 bases). The V end lost 5 bases, the J end lost 8 bases, and 16 bases lay between the germline ends. The length of the CDR3 is 14 residues. Here the CDR3 reads CASSADSGGDIQYF. CDR3 nucleotides: TGTGCCAGCAGTGCCGACTCCGGAGGCGACATTCAGTACTTC.

V is TRBV6-6 and J is TRBJ2-7, with 7 bases fitting TRBD1. The CDR3 sequence is 15 residues long. The V gene's germline CDR1 is MNHNY and CDR2 SVGAGI (reference sequence). V lost 6 bases, J lost 3 bases, and 11 bases stayed unmatched. The CDR3 region is CASSRRQGSGYEQYF. In DNA, the CDR3 is TGTGCCAGCAGCCGAAGACAGGGATCCGGCTACGAGCAGTACTTC.

This clonotype was found a few times. The rearrangement links TRBV20-1 to TRBJ2-7, with D possibly being TRBD2 (5 bases). Germline CDR1 DFQATT, CDR2 SNEGSKA (reference sequence). This CDR3 has 13 amino acids. V lost 3 bases, J lost 5 bases, and 14 bases lay in between. As DNA, the CDR3 is TGCAGTGCTAGGACCCACGGGCGGGACGAGCAGTACTTC. Its protein product is CSARTHGRDEQYF.

The chain has TRBV20-1 and TRBJ1-6; 8 bases agree with TRBD1. The CDR3 is 18 amino acids. Trimming removed 1 base from V and 4 bases from J; junction bases left unmatched: 12. Per the germline V gene, CDR1 is DFQATT and CDR2 is SNEGSKA (reference sequence). The CDR3 reads CSARGGSTGGIYNSPLHF. Here the CDR3 DNA reads TGCAGTGCTAGAGGTGGAAGTACAGGGGGTATTTATAATTCACCCCTCCACTTT.

The chain links TRBV11-2 to TRBJ2-7; a weak D match, TRBD1 (6 bases). The CDR3 consists of 15 residues. Germline V gene sequence: CDR1 SGHAT, CDR2 FQNNGV. The V end lost 1 base, the J end lost 3 bases, and 13 bases lay between the germline ends. The CDR3 sequence: CASSLASGAGYEQYF. The CDR3 region has the DNA TGTGCCAGCAGCTTAGCATCAGGGGCGGGCTACGAGCAGTACTTC. Full variable domain (outside the CDR3, taken from reference TRBV11-2 and TRBJ2-7): EAGVAQSPRYKIIEKRQSVAFWCNPISGHATLYWYQQILGQGPKLLIQFQNNGVVDDSQLPKDRFSAERLKGVDSTLKIQPAKLEDSAVYLCASSLASGAGYEQYFGPGTRLTVT.

The chain links TRBV3-1 to TRBJ2-4; D is perhaps TRBD2 (6 bases). The assigned J gene may be wrong: the sequence end matches TRBJ2-7 better. The CDR3 covers 13 residues. In germline, CDR1 is LGHDT, CDR2 YNNKEL (reference sequence). The CDR3 region is CASSQGRGVEQYF. In DNA, the CDR3 is TGTGCCAGCAGCCAAGGGCGGGGTGTCGAGCAGTACTTC.